The entry below describes one T cell receptor (beta chain). The table came from immunoSEQ multiplex PCR; TCRdb's copy has only in-frame clones and leaves some out. The sample lists 900,000 to 1,200,000 clones; around 78% were seen once. The CDR3 sequence is 15 residues long. CDR1 and CDR2 (germline): MGHRA, YSYEKL. Trimming took 5 bases from V and 6 from J; bases not matched to a gene: 12. These data belong to a study of shared clonotypes between healthy human individuals. Study-level information: A couple of female and a few male donors aged 18 to 49 were enrolled.

Input material: memory CD4+ T cells from PBMCs. Subset in this sample: CD45RA-negative fraction. J is TRBJ1-2 and V is TRBV4-1; 7 bases fit TRBD1. This clonotype was sampled from a man aged 18-30 years in good health. Some clones in this sample may be carry-over from other donors' samples. Here the CDR3 DNA reads TGCGCCAGCAGCTCCCATTCTACAGGGGTGGATGGCTACACCTTC. It specifies CASSSHSTGVDGYTF.